This T cell receptor (beta chain) was sequenced for a study of molecular identifiers for immune sequencing clone quantification. Findings and limits, study-wide: Barcode-sharing identical TCR molecules could underestimate highly expanded clone sizes. In naive cells, clones above 20 RNA copies held under 1% of molecules, whereas in effector cells they held over 99%.

This clonotype was seen ten or more times. Its matching antigen is unknown. The CDR3 loop spans 17 amino acids. The J segment lost 0 bases and the V segment lost 6 bases, leaving 7 bases of the junction unmatched. The germline V gene encodes CDR1 LGHNA and CDR2 YSLEER. TCRdb re-derived calls from the PCR reads in MiXCR, one entry per CDR3 protein. The repertoire holds around 300,000 distinct CDR3 sequences, with roughly 23% as singletons. This chain uses TRBV4-3 with TRBJ2-6, with 8 bases fitting TRBD1. The origin of this receptor is a human donor in good health. Some libraries in this study had Jurkat cell RNA spiked in. Sequencing used naive CD8+ T cells from blood, with Jurkat cell RNA spiked in. Documented subset: FACS-sorted CD8+CD4-CCR7+CD45RA+ naive T cells. CDR3 DNA sequence: TGCGCCAGCAGTTTGGACAGGGTTAGCTCTGGGGCCAACGTCCTGACTTTC. Translation: CASSLDRVSSGANVLTF.